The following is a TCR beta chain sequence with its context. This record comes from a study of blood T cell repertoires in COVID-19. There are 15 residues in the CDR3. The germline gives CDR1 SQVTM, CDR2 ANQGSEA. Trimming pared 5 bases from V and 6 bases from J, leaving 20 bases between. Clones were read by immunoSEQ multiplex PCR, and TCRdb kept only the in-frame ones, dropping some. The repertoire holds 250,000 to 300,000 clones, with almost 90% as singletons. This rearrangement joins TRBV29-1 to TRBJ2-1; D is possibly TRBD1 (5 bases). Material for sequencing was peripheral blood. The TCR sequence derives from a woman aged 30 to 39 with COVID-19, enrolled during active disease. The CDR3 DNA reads TGCAGCGTTTTGTCGCAGGTCCAGGGCCCCAATGAGCAGTTCTTC. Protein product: CSVLSQVQGPNEQFF.